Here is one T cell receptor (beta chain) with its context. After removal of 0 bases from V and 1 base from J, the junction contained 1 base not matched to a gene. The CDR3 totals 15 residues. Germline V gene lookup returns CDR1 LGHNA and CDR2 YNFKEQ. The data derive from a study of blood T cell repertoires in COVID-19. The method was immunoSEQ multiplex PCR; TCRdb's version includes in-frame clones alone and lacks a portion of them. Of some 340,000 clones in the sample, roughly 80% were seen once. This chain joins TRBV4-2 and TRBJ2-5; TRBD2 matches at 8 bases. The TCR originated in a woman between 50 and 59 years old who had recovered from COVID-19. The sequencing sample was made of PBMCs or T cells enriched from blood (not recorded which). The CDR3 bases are TGTGCCAGCAGCCAAGATCGGGAGGGCCAAGAGACCCAGTACTTC. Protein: CASSQDREGQETQYF.